This T cell receptor beta chain originates from a study of blood T cell repertoires in COVID-19. Study-wide context: Specimens from acute and convalescent COVID-19 originated in the United States, Italy and Spain.

The trim removed 7 bases at V and 1 base at J, leaving 13 bases unmatched. CDR3 length: 17 amino acids. Germline V lookup: CDR1 LNHDA, CDR2 SQIVND (reference sequence). As processed by the authors: By means of reference gene primer amplification, nucleated cell counts were estimated. Only in-frame clones appear in the TCRdb table, and some are missing; sequencing was by immunoSEQ multiplex PCR. The V and J calls and clone size are taken from that table; D and trimming were inferred from the DNA. The table has more than 95,000 clones, around 83% seen once. Sequences were obtained from peripheral blood. The TCR was taken from a woman over 75 with active or convalescent COVID-19. The chain recombines TRBV19 with TRBJ2-4, with 7 bases fitting TRBD2. Here the CDR3 reads CASTHIRGRGAKNIQYF. CDR3 coding DNA: TGTGCCAGTACCCATATCCGGGGGAGGGGCGCCAAAAACATTCAGTACTTC.